Reported below is one T cell receptor (beta chain). The sample originates from a study of blood T cell repertoires in COVID-19. Turning to the study itself: Whether acute or convalescent, the COVID-19 samples came from the United States, Italy and Spain. The analysed material was cDNA or gDNA that came from T cells, B-cell-depleted T cells, or PBMCs.

In the original workflow: Reference gene primer amplification yielded estimated nucleated cell counts. The repertoire was sequenced with immunoSEQ multiplex PCR; TCRdb's copy has only in-frame clones and lacks some. V and J calls and clone size are those listed in that table; D and trimming were worked out from the DNA. The sample has some 240,000 clones, roughly 80% seen once. Residents of 24 US areas, aged about 18 to 100 years, made up the participants. Material for sequencing was PBMCs or T cells enriched from blood (not recorded which). This receptor was taken from a man in his thirties or forties with acute COVID-19.

CDR3 DNA: TGTGCCAGCAGTCAGGGACTAGCGGGAGGGTCACGGGAGCAGTTCTTC. Residues: CASSQGLAGGSREQFF. The chain couples TRBV6-2 or TRBV6-3 to TRBJ2-1; 16 bases match TRBD2. In germline, CDR1 is MNHEY, CDR2 SVGEGT. Losses at the gene ends were 5 bases for V and 10 bases for J; bases not matched to a gene: 8. The CDR3 contains 16 residues.